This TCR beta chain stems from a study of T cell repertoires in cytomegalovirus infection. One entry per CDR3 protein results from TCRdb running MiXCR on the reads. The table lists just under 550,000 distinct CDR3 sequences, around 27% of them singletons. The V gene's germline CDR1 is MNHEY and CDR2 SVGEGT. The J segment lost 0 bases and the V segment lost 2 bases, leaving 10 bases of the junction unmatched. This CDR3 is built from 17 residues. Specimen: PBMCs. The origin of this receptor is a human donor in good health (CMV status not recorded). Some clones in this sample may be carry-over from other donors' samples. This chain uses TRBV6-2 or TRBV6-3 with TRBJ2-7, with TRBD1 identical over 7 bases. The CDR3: CASSYQSQGQASYEQYV. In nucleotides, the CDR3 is TGTGCCAGCAGTTACCAGTCCCAAGGACAGGCCTCCTACGAGCAGTACGTC.